The clone carrying this T cell receptor beta chain was seen a few times. Its cognate antigen is unknown. The protocol was immunoSEQ multiplex PCR, while the TCRdb copy is restricted to in-frame clones and leaves out a portion. In the table there are roughly 49,000 clones, roughly 89% of which are singletons. The sample is drawn from a study of T cell responses to AZD1222 COVID-19 vaccine. Germline CDR1 SGHTA, CDR2 FQGNSA. With 6 bases removed from V and 5 bases from J, the gap between germline ends came to 13 bases. There are 13 residues in the CDR3. Findings and limits, study-wide: When two AZD1222 doses had been given, Spike-specific TCR breadth and depth rose. No repertoire was sampled before or during the peak T cell response, only after it.

The genes are TRBV7-2 and TRBJ1-2; D is unclear. The source of this sequence is an adult who received the AZD1222 COVID-19 vaccine. Material: peripheral blood, obtained 28 days after the second AZD1222 dose. CDR3 residues: CASRSYTGYGYTF. The CDR3 DNA follows: TGTGCCAGCAGGTCCTATACCGGATATGGCTACACCTTC.